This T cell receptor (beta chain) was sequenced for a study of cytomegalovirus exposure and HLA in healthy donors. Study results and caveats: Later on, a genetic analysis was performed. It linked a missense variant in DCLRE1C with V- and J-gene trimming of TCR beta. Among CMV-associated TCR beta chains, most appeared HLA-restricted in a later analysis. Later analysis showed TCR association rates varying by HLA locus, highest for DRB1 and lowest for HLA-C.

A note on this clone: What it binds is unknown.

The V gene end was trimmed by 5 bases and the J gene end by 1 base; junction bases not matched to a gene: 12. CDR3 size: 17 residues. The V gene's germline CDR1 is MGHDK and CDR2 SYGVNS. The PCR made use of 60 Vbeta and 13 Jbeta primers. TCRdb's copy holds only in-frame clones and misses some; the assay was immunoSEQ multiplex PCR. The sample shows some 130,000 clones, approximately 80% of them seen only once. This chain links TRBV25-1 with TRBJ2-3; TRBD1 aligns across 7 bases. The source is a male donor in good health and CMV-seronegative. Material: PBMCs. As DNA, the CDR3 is TGTGCCAGCAGTTTCAAAAAGACAGGGTCGCGCACAGATACGCAGTATTTT. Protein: CASSFKKTGSRTDTQYF. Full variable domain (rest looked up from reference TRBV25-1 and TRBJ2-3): EADIYQTPRYLVIGTGKKITLECSQTMGHDKMYWYQQDPGMELHLIHYSYGVNSTEKGDLSSESTVSRIRTEHFPLTLESARPSHTSQYLCASSFKKTGSRTDTQYFGPGTRLTVL.